The TCR beta chain under discussion was sequenced for a study of cytotoxic CD8 clonotypes in ibrutinib-treated CLL. V trimming: 0 bases; J trimming: 2 bases; junction bases outside the gene matches: 11. CDR1 and CDR2 (germline): SQVTM, ANQGSEA. The CDR3 runs 18 residues. The protocol was immunoSEQ multiplex PCR, while the TCRdb copy is restricted to in-frame clones and leaves out a portion. The table shows more than 75,000 clones, with approximately 71% occurring only once. This TCR came from a human donor with chronic lymphocytic leukemia. The chain uses TRBV29-1 and TRBJ2-2, with TRBD1 matching over 8 bases. The sample in question was PBMCs, obtained after 24 months of ibrutinib treatment. The CDR3 sequence is CSVEERDRFDQNTGELFF. CDR3 sequence (DNA): TGCAGCGTTGAAGAAAGGGACAGGTTTGATCAAAACACCGGGGAGCTGTTTTTT.